A selection of T cell receptor beta chains follows, all from one sample in a study of T cell responses to AZD1222 COVID-19 vaccine. Using immunoSEQ multiplex PCR, the repertoire was profiled, and TCRdb retains in-frame clones only, with some absent. This table has roughly 150,000 clones, around 91% appearing once. Here the sequenced sample was peripheral blood, taken 28 days after the second AZD1222 dose. The receptor source for this set is an adult who received the AZD1222 COVID-19 vaccine. Both conserved end residues are part of each CDR3. Each record gives: V gene, J gene, CDR3 protein.

TRBV10-1	TRBJ2-1	CASSESPGQGARNEQFF
TRBV4-2	TRBJ1-2	CASSQDSDSGYTF
TRBV7-9	TRBJ2-2	CASSPYTGELFF
TRBV14	TRBJ2-1	CASSQSGTVYNEQFF
TRBV10-1	TRBJ1-5	CASSEMTGQINQPQHF
TRBV27	TRBJ1-1	CASSSGQRGPEAFF
TRBV6-6	TRBJ2-7	CASTEGDRAHEQYF
TRBV30	TRBJ1-3	CAWSTGGSNTIYF
TRBV28	TRBJ1-5	CASRGQGAGNQPQHF
TRBV5-4	TRBJ2-7	CASSPRDRRAAEQYF
TRBV6-5	TRBJ2-2	CASKLPDPVTGELFF
TRBV19	TRBJ2-7	CASSTRDKSSYEQYF
TRBV19	TRBJ2-5	CASSETGLAGTETQYF
TRBV5-1	TRBJ2-5	CASSGVTQETQYF
TRBV6-6	TRBJ1-5	CASSPGTNQPQHF
TRBV28	TRBJ1-5	CASSPPQGNNQPQHF
TRBV10-3	TRBJ2-7	CAISEVSSGAYEQYF
TRBV28	TRBJ1-5	CASSLTISNQPQHF
TRBV18	TRBJ2-5	CASSRTGTEQETQYF
TRBV6-6	TRBJ1-3	CASSYEGQGGNTIYF
TRBV2	TRBJ2-3	CASILLAGSLYF
TRBV6-6	TRBJ1-2	CASSSAGRWGYTF
TRBV5-5	TRBJ1-2	CASSLADRAAYGYTF
TRBV5-4	TRBJ1-6	CASSRDNSPLHF
TRBV5-4	TRBJ1-6	CASSLGTGGSSPLHF
TRBV27	TRBJ2-5	CASSLLGASGETQYF
TRBV4-2	TRBJ1-5	CASSQGGQGDQPQHF
TRBV3-1/TRBV3-2	TRBJ2-1	CASSGGQRNNEQFF
TRBV11-3	TRBJ1-4	CASSPAGTGNATNEKLFF
TRBV2	TRBJ1-5	CASTQTGSNQPQHF
TRBV24-1	TRBJ2-7	CATSDQGPPYEQYF
TRBV28	TRBJ2-7	CATTSGLYEQYF
TRBV7-9	TRBJ2-1	CASSPPGQGWNEQFF